Listed here are 16 T cell receptor beta chains from one sample, sequenced in a study of beta chain features in type 1 diabetes. Expressed TCRB transcripts were sequenced because the isolated RNA had all been reverse transcribed beforehand. The assay was immunoSEQ multiplex PCR, and TCRdb's table has in-frame clones only and misses some. Among around 300,000 clones, around 15% were seen once, and the ten largest hold under 8.5%. Sequenced input: central memory CD4+ T cells from blood. These receptors were taken from a man under 40 in good health.

The V call is TRBV4-3, the J call TRBJ1-2; D gene uncertain. The CDR3 contains 15 residues. Trimming took 3 bases from V and 2 from J, leaving 13 bases between them. From germline, CDR1 is LGHNA and CDR2 YSLEER. The CDR3 DNA reads TGCGCCAGCAGCCATTACGTGGCGGGGAACTATGGCTACACCTTC. Amino acids: CASSHYVAGNYGYTF.

About this clone itself: Other DNA sequences in this sample translate to the same CDR3. The V gene is TRBV7-9, the J gene TRBJ2-3; 15 bases are a match to TRBD2. The V and J ends lost 5 bases and 3 bases, in that order; junction bases with no gene match: 0. Germline V gene lookup returns CDR1 SEHNR and CDR2 FQNEAQ (reference sequence). The CDR3 sequence is 15 residues long. This CDR3 is CASSGLAGGTDTQYF. CDR3 bases: TGTGCCAGCAGCGGACTAGCGGGAGGGACAGATACGCAGTATTTT.

The CDR3 sequence is CSVGAGNQPQHF. The CDR3 region has the DNA TGCAGCGTAGGGGCGGGTAATCAGCCCCAGCATTTT. The chain employs TRBV29-1 and TRBJ1-5, with D maybe TRBD1 (5 bases). The V end lost 6 bases, the J end lost 4 bases, and 10 bases lay between the germline ends. The germline gives CDR1 SQVTM, CDR2 ANQGSEA. The CDR3 loop spans 12 amino acids.

The chain combines TRBV7-8 with TRBJ1-3; the D gene is possibly TRBD1 (5 bases). The germline gives CDR1 SGHVS, CDR2 FQNEAQ. Trimming shortened V by 0 bases and J by 2 bases, and 14 bases separated the two germline ends. This CDR3 has 17 amino acids. The CDR3 loop is CASSLARPGGTGNTIYF. CDR3 nucleotides: TGTGCCAGCAGCTTAGCGCGACCGGGGGGTACTGGAAACACCATATATTTT.

This chain joins TRBV6-5 and TRBJ2-7; perhaps D is TRBD1 or TRBD2 (5 bases each). V dropped 3 bases and J dropped 2 bases, with 11 bases sitting between them. This CDR3 comprises 14 residues. Per germline, CDR1 MNHEY and CDR2 SVGAGI. CDR3 in amino acids: CASSYGGWAYEQYF. In DNA form, the CDR3 reads TGTGCCAGCAGTTATGGGGGTTGGGCCTACGAGCAGTACTTC.

The chain links TRBV7-2 to TRBJ2-2; 11 nucleotides match TRBD1. V was clipped by 2 bases and J by 4 bases; unmatched bases: 3. The germline gives CDR1 SGHTA, CDR2 FQGNSA. The CDR3 contains 16 residues. The CDR3 coding sequence is TGTGCCAGCAGCTTACCCGGGACAGGGGGCACCGGGGAGCTGTTTTTT. Protein product: CASSLPGTGGTGELFF.

This clone was counted at least ten times. J is TRBJ2-1 and V is TRBV11-3; D not resolved. CDR3 size: 12 residues. Trimming removed 2 bases from V and 8 bases from J, with 7 bases in between. CDR1 SGHNT and CDR2 YENEEA come from the germline V gene. In DNA, the CDR3 is TGTGCCAGCAGCTTACACACAGATGAGCAGTTCTTC. Translation gives CASSLHTDEQFF. Together with reference TRBV11-3 and TRBJ2-1, the CDR3 gives the full variable domain: EAGVVQSPRYKIIEKKQPVAFWCNPISGHNTLYWYLQNLGQGPELLIRYENEEAVDDSQLPKDRFSAERLKGVDSTLKIQPAELGDSAVYLCASSLHTDEQFFGPGTRLTVL.

This clone was seen more than once but under ten times. At the DNA level, this CDR3 is encoded by other sequences in the same sample as well. J is TRBJ2-5 and V is TRBV6-1; a possible D gene is TRBD1 (6 bases). The V end was cut by 5 bases, the J end by 2 bases, with 9 bases between. The CDR3 sequence is 13 residues long. CDR1 is MNHNS and CDR2 is SASEGT in the germline V gene. CDR3 DNA: TGTGCCAGCAGTCGTACAGGGCAAGAGACCCAGTACTTC. It specifies CASSRTGQETQYF.

This clone was seen more than once but under ten times. This chain uses TRBV2 with TRBJ2-6; D assignment may be TRBD1 or TRBD2 (5 bases each). The CDR3 extends over 17 amino acids. Deletions cut 6 bases from V and 0 bases from J, with 15 bases between. Germline CDR1 SNHLY, CDR2 FYNNEI. CDR3 sequence (DNA): TGTGCCAGCAGCAACCGGGACCCCCGCTCTGGGGCCAACGTCCTGACTTTC. Translated: CASSNRDPRSGANVLTF.

This clone was observed a handful of times. The rearrangement uses TRBV7-2 and TRBJ2-2; D is unclear. The CDR3 spans 12 residues. The ends were cut back, 3 bases at V and 2 bases at J, with 1 base in the middle. Germline CDR1 and CDR2: SGHTA and FQGNSA. The CDR3 region has the DNA TGTGCCAGCAGCTTTAACACCGGGGAGCTGTTTTTT. Residues: CASSFNTGELFF.

This clone occurred a few times. A much larger clone differs from this one at a single base, so this may be a read error. The chain links TRBV4-1 to TRBJ2-7; D is uncertain. CDR1 is MGHRA, CDR2 YSYEKL, per germline. This CDR3 spans 17 amino acids. The V end was cut by 0 bases, the J end by 5 bases, with 20 bases between. The CDR3 nucleotides are TGCGCCAGCAGCCAAGATTTTAGGGCGCCTGGTTACGACGAGCAGTACGTC. It codes for CASSQDFRAPGYDEQYV.

Comments on this clone: Other DNA sequences of this sample code for an identical CDR3. V gene TRBV27 combines with J gene TRBJ1-5; TRBD1 is a possible D gene (6 bases). Germline CDR1 and CDR2: MNHEY and SMNVEV (reference sequence). This CDR3 is built from 14 residues. V was cut by 0 bases and J by 6 bases, with 9 bases left in between. The CDR3 is CASSLSRGGQPQHF. CDR3 nucleotides: TGTGCCAGCAGTTTATCGAGGGGGGGTCAGCCCCAGCATTTT.

The rearrangement uses TRBV19 and TRBJ1-3, with 8 bases identical to TRBD1. Unmatched junction bases numbered 6, after V lost 6 bases and J lost 8 bases. This CDR3 contains 13 residues. The V gene's germline CDR1 is LNHDA and CDR2 SQIVND (reference sequence). The CDR3 spells CASSPDRVHTIYF. The DNA of the CDR3 is TGTGCCAGTAGCCCGGACAGGGTACACACCATATATTTT.

The chain joins TRBV10-3 to TRBJ2-1; TRBD2 matches 12 bases. Germline trimming cut 10 bases from V and 15 bases from J; bases unmatched to any gene: 7. Germline V lookup: CDR1 ENHRY, CDR2 SYGVKD. The CDR3 contains 11 residues. DNA for the CDR3: TGTGCCAGCAGCTCGACTAGCGGGGGGTTCTTC. Protein: CASSSTSGGFF.

This clone was seen a handful of times. The CDR3 DNA reads TGTGCCAGCAGCCAAGATAAGCAGGGGTTTGAAAAACTGTTTTTT. Translation: CASSQDKQGFEKLFF. This rearrangement joins TRBV4-2 to TRBJ1-4; weak D call: TRBD1 (6 bases). Germline V gene data show CDR1 as LGHNA and CDR2 as YNFKEQ. This CDR3 has 15 residues. Trimming pared 0 bases from V and 7 bases from J, leaving 12 bases between.

This clone appeared a few times. The chain joins TRBV7-2 to TRBJ2-3; perhaps D is TRBD1 or TRBD2 (5 bases each). Germline CDR1 SGHTA, CDR2 FQGNSA. The CDR3 covers 11 residues. Trimming removed 1 base at V and 14 bases at J, with 10 bases between. For the CDR3, the DNA is TGTGCCAGCAGCTTAGGGGACCGTGGGTATTTT. This sequence encodes CASSLGDRGYF.